This T cell receptor beta chain was captured by sequencing in a study of CD4 T cell repertoires in COVID-19. The germline V and J ends were trimmed by 1 base and 0 bases, with 8 bases remaining between them. The length of the CDR3 is 15 residues. Germline V gene lookup returns CDR1 SGHRS and CDR2 YFSETQ. This clone came up once. This specimen includes other DNA sequences encoding the same CDR3. Measured with immunoSEQ multiplex PCR; TCRdb has only the in-frame clones, and not every one. The table shows about 75,000 clones, with 83% occurring only once. The chain carries TRBV5-1 and TRBJ1-3, with unresolved D. The sample consisted of CD4+ T cells from peripheral blood, taken after recovery from COVID-19. The TCR sequence derives from a human donor who had COVID-19. The CDR3 here is CASSLSGNSGNTIYF. In DNA form, the CDR3 reads TGCGCCAGCAGCTTGTCCGGAAACTCTGGAAACACCATATATTTT.